Below, 19 T cell receptor beta chains from the same sample are listed, as sequenced in a study of cytotoxic CD8 clonotypes in ibrutinib-treated CLL. The method was immunoSEQ multiplex PCR; TCRdb's version includes in-frame clones alone and lacks a portion of them. The sample records about 200,000 clones, 72% being singletons. This specimen consisted of PBMCs, obtained after 24 months of ibrutinib treatment. The receptors derive from a human donor with chronic lymphocytic leukemia.

This chain joins TRBV19 and TRBJ2-3; the match to TRBD2 covers 10 bases. The ends lost 5 bases at V and 4 bases at J; junction bases unmatched: 15. The CDR3 covers 18 residues. Germline CDR1 and CDR2: LNHDA and SQIVND (reference sequence). The CDR3 DNA reads as TGTGCCAGTAGTTCAAGACTAGCGGGTCTTGGTCTTCCAGATACGCAGTATTTT. It codes for CASSSRLAGLGLPDTQYF.

This clone was detected only a few times. The CDR3 is CASSLRDRGCNQPQHF. The CDR3 DNA reads as TGTGCCAGCAGTCTGAGGGACAGGGGATGCAATCAGCCCCAGCATTTT. The rearrangement joins TRBV21-1 to TRBJ1-5; the DNA was not compared with TRBD1, the D call given in the table. TRBV21-1 counts as a pseudogene. This CDR3 contains 16 residues.

The V and J genes are TRBV2 and TRBJ2-7; D may correspond to TRBD1 or TRBD2 (5 bases each). There are 15 residues in the CDR3. V was trimmed by 4 bases and J by 4 bases, leaving 17 bases between them. Looked up from germline, CDR1 is SNHLY and CDR2 is FYNNEI. CDR3 sequence (DNA): TGTGCCAGCAGTGCGGAGGCTGGACACCAGTACGAGCAGTACTTC. This encodes CASSAEAGHQYEQYF. The full variable domain, completed using reference TRBV2 and TRBJ2-7, is EPEVTQTPSHQVTQMGQEVILRCVPISNHLYFYWYRQILGQKVEFLVSFYNNEISEKSEIFDDQFSVERPDGSNFTLKIRSTKLEDSAMYFCASSAEAGHQYEQYFGPGTRLTVT.

This clone has more than one count but fewer than ten. V gene TRBV28 combines with J gene TRBJ1-2; D call uncertain. Per the germline V gene, CDR1 is MDHEN and CDR2 is SYDVKM. The CDR3 extends over 12 amino acids. V lost 6 bases and J 0 bases, leaving 5 bases between the germline ends. Here the CDR3 DNA reads TGTGCCAGCAGCTCATCTAACTATGGCTACACCTTC. Translation gives CASSSSNYGYTF.

The table lists this clone with a few counts. This chain connects TRBV12-1 to TRBJ2-3; the D segment call TRBD1 is taken from the table without a DNA check. TRBV12-1 is described as a pseudogene. This CDR3 comprises 16 residues. The CDR3 here is CASTARWHTNTDTQYF. The DNA of the CDR3 is TGTGCCAGCACCGCCCGTTGGCACACAAACACAGATACGCAGTATTTT.

The chain carries TRBV6-5 and TRBJ1-2; TRBD1 agrees at 9 bases. CDR1 and CDR2 (germline): MNHEY, SVGAGI. The CDR3 is 14 amino acids. V shed 6 bases and J 7 bases; nucleotides not matched to a gene: 9. The CDR3 region is CASRIDRGFFGYTF. In DNA form, the CDR3 reads TGTGCCAGCAGAATCGACAGGGGGTTCTTTGGCTACACCTTC.

This clone occurred once. This chain connects TRBV9 to TRBJ2-5; D is ambiguous. This CDR3 is built from 12 residues. Germline CDR1 reads SGDLS; CDR2 reads YYNGEE. Trimming removed 0 bases from V and 5 bases from J, with 5 bases in between. The CDR3 region has the DNA TGTGCCAGCAGCGTAGGTGGGGAGACCCAGTACTTC. Translated, it gives CASSVGGETQYF. Variable domain in full (rest from reference TRBV9 and TRBJ2-5): DSGVTQTPKHLITATGQRVTLRCSPRSGDLSVYWYQQSLDQGLQFLIQYYNGEERAKGNILERFSAQQFPDLHSELNLSSLELGDSALYFCASSVGGETQYFGPGTRLLVL.

The V gene is TRBV5-1, the J gene TRBJ1-1; 7 positions match TRBD1. Germline trimming cut 3 bases from V and 6 bases from J; bases unmatched to any gene: 8. The CDR3 sequence is 14 residues long. Per the germline V gene, CDR1 is SGHRS and CDR2 is YFSETQ. The CDR3 reads CASSSDRYPPEAFF. The CDR3, as DNA: TGCGCCAGCAGCTCGGACAGGTATCCCCCTGAAGCTTTCTTT.

The chain carries TRBV9 and TRBJ2-5, with 10 bases aligning to TRBD2. The V segment lost 4 bases and the J segment 6 bases; nucleotides outside the gene matches: 12. Germline CDR1 and CDR2: SGDLS and YYNGEE. The CDR3 is 16 amino acids. The CDR3 here is CASSSPLAGERKTQYF. The DNA of the CDR3 is TGTGCCAGCAGCTCCCCCCTAGCGGGAGAGCGTAAGACCCAGTACTTC.

This clone has more than one count but fewer than ten. The chain recombines TRBV27 with TRBJ2-1; D remains unclear. Trimming took 4 bases from V and 15 from J, leaving 16 bases between them. The CDR3 sequence is 12 residues long. Germline V gene lookup returns CDR1 MNHEY and CDR2 SMNVEV (reference sequence). CDR3 DNA: TGTGCCAGCAGTTCCCCAACTAATAGGCTGTTCTTC. The encoded protein is CASSSPTNRLFF.

The table lists this clone with a few counts. CDR3 in DNA: TGTGCCAGCAGTTTATCGAGGGGGACAGGGGGAAATGAGCAGTTCTTC. Translating it yields CASSLSRGTGGNEQFF. The chain combines TRBV27 with TRBJ2-1; 11 nucleotides agree with TRBD1. The length of the CDR3 is 16 residues. CDR1 is MNHEY and CDR2 is SMNVEV in the germline V gene (reference sequence). With 0 bases clipped from V and 7 bases from J, the junction kept 5 bases outside the gene matches.

J is TRBJ1-4 and V is TRBV25-1; a weak D match, TRBD1 (6 bases). Germline assignment: CDR1 MGHDK and CDR2 SYGVNS. V was cut by 6 bases and J by 4 bases, with 12 bases left in between. CDR3 size: 14 residues. In DNA, the CDR3 is TGTGCCAGCAGACCGGGACATGTTAATGAAAAACTGTTTTTT. Its translation: CASRPGHVNEKLFF.

The rearrangement uses TRBV9 and TRBJ2-1; D is tentatively TRBD1 or TRBD2 (6 bases each). Germline V gene data show CDR1 as SGDLS and CDR2 as YYNGEE. This CDR3 is built from 14 residues. V was cut by 4 bases and J by 7 bases, with 15 bases left in between. This CDR3 is CASSPGGGGNEQFF. CDR3 DNA sequence: TGTGCCAGCAGCCCCGGAGGAGGGGGGAATGAGCAGTTCTTC. Looking up the rest from reference TRBV9 and TRBJ2-1 gives the full variable domain: DSGVTQTPKHLITATGQRVTLRCSPRSGDLSVYWYQQSLDQGLQFLIQYYNGEERAKGNILERFSAQQFPDLHSELNLSSLELGDSALYFCASSPGGGGNEQFFGPGTRLTVL.

This chain joins TRBV28 and TRBJ2-7, with TRBD2 identical over 7 bases. Germline V gene sequence: CDR1 MDHEN, CDR2 SYDVKM. CDR3 length: 13 residues. J gave up 6 bases and V 4 bases, and 6 bases lay outside the gene matches. CDR3 sequence: CASSWSTSSEQYF. As DNA, the CDR3 is TGTGCCAGCAGTTGGTCGACTAGCTCCGAGCAGTACTTC.

This clone was recorded a few times. The J gene is TRBJ2-4, the V gene TRBV29-1, with D unresolved. CDR3 length equals 15 residues. The V and J ends lost 1 base and 3 bases respectively, with 13 bases between them. The germline gives CDR1 SQVTM, CDR2 ANQGSEA. CDR3 region: CSVEGPFLGKNIQYF. Written as DNA, the CDR3 is TGCAGCGTTGAAGGTCCCTTCTTGGGCAAAAACATTCAGTACTTC. Full variable domain (remainder filled in from reference TRBV29-1 and TRBJ2-4): SAVISQKPSRDICQRGTSLTIQCQVDSQVTMMFWYRQQPGQSLTLIATANQGSEATYESGFVIDKFPISRPNLTFSTLTVSNMSPEDSSIYLCSVEGPFLGKNIQYFGAGTRLSVL.

V is TRBV4-3 and J is TRBJ2-7, with 7 bases that match TRBD1. Losses at the gene ends were 1 base for V and 3 bases for J; bases not matched to a gene: 3. There are 14 residues in the CDR3. CDR1 and CDR2 (germline): LGHNA, YSLEER. CDR3 in amino acids: CASSQVGTVYEQYF. For the CDR3, the DNA is TGCGCCAGCAGCCAAGTAGGGACAGTCTACGAGCAGTACTTC.

The chain employs TRBV6-5 and TRBJ2-5; D remains unclear. Trimming cost V 6 bases and J 3 bases, with 14 bases left between them. The CDR3 is 14 amino acids. From germline, CDR1 is MNHEY and CDR2 SVGAGI. CDR3 bases: TGTGCCAGCAGCTACCCTGACGAGGAAGAGACCCAGTACTTC. Residues: CASSYPDEEETQYF.

This clone has only one observation. The CDR3: CASSQVEDTSYGYTF. The CDR3 coding sequence is TGCGCCAGCAGCCAAGTAGAGGACACAAGCTATGGCTACACCTTC. The V call is TRBV4-1, the J call TRBJ1-2; tentative D call: TRBD1 (5 bases). Trimming took 1 base from V and 4 from J, leaving 13 bases between them. The CDR3 covers 15 residues. The germline V gene has CDR1 MGHRA and CDR2 YSYEKL.

This chain joins TRBV11-2 and TRBJ2-1; TRBD2 matches 7 bases. Germline values: CDR1 SGHAT, CDR2 FQNNGV. Trimming took 3 bases from V and 3 from J; bases not matched to a gene: 8. This CDR3 comprises 16 residues. The CDR3: CASSFLGGSYYNEQFF. The CDR3 region has the DNA TGTGCCAGCAGCTTTTTGGGCGGGAGCTACTACAATGAGCAGTTCTTC.